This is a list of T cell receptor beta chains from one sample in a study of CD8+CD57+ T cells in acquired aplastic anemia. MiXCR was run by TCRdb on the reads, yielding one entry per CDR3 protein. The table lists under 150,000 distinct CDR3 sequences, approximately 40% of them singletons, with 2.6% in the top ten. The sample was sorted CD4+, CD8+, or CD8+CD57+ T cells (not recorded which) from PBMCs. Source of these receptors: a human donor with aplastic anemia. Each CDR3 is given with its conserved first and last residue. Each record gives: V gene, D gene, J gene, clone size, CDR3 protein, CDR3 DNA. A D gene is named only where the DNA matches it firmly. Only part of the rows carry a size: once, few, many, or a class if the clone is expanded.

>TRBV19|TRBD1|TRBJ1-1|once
CASSIAAGGTEAFF
TGTGCCAGTAGTATCGCAGCAGGGGGCACTGAAGCTTTCTTT
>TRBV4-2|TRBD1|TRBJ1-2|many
CASSRRQGSYGYTF
TGTGCCAGCAGCCGCCGACAGGGGAGCTATGGCTACACCTTC
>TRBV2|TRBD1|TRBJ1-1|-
CASRDRAIGTEAFF
TGTGCCAGCAGGGACAGGGCGATAGGCACTGAAGCTTTCTTT
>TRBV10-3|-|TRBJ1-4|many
CAISEFNEKLFF
TGTGCCATCAGTGAGTTTAATGAAAAACTGTTTTTT
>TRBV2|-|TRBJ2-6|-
CASSPQGPGANVPTF
TGTGCCAGCTCTCCTCAGGGGCCTGGGGCCAACGTCCCGACTTTC
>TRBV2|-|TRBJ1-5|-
CASSERGMGNQPQHF
TGTGCCAGCAGTGAACGAGGGATGGGCAATCAGCCCCAGCATTTT
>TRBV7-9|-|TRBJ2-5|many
CASSRLDWSRFGHTQYF
TGTGCCAGCAGCAGACTAGATTGGTCTCGGTTTGGTCATACCCAGTACTTC
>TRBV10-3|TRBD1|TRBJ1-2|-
CAITQGGQGADGYTF
TGTGCCATCACCCAAGGGGGACAGGGGGCGGATGGCTACACCTTC
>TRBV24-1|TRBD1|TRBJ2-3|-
CATKGRGLTDTQYF
TGTGCCACAAAGGGCAGGGGGCTCACAGATACGCAGTATTTT
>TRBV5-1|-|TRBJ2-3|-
CASRDATFTDTQYF
TGCGCCAGCAGGGACGCCACATTCACAGATACGCAGTATTTT
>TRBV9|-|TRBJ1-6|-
CASSVVEYNSPLHF
TGTGCCAGCAGCGTAGTAGAGTATAATTCACCCCTCCACTTT
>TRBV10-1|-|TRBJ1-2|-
CASRLDRNYGYTF
TGCGCCAGCAGACTGGACAGAAACTATGGCTACACCTTC
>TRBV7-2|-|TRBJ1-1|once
CASSSPGADTEAFF
TGTGCCAGCAGCTCCCCGGGGGCCGACACTGAAGCTTTCTTT
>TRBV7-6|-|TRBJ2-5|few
CASSLRSAGQQETQYF
TGTGCCAGCAGCTTACGCTCGGCGGGACAACAAGAGACCCAGTACTTC
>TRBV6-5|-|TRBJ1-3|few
CASSYLIDSNSGNTIYF
TGTGCCAGCAGTTACCTTATAGACAGTAACTCTGGAAACACCATATATTTT
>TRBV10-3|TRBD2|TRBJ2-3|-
CATGLAGGRTDTQYF
TGTGCCACGGGACTAGCGGGGGGCAGAACAGATACGCAGTATTTT
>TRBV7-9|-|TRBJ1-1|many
CASSLSGGTEAFF
TGTGCCAGCAGCTTATCGGGTGGCACTGAAGCTTTCTTT
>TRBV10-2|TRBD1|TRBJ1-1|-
CASSPTDRANEAFF
TGTGCCAGCTCACCTACGGACAGGGCTAATGAAGCTTTCTTT
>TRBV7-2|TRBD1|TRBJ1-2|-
CASTSRTGNYGYTF
TGTGCCAGCACCTCAAGGACAGGGAACTATGGCTACACCTTC
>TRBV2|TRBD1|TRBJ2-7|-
CASSRDSLGEQYF
TGTGCCAGCAGTCGGGACAGCTTGGGCGAGCAGTACTTC
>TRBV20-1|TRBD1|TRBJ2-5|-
CSARTDRWQETQYF
TGCAGTGCAAGGACGGACAGGTGGCAAGAGACCCAGTACTTC
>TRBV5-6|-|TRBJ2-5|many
CASSFMGAVQETQYF
TGTGCCAGCAGCTTCATGGGAGCGGTACAAGAGACCCAGTACTTC
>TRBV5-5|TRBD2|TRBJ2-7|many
CASSLVGGGYEQYF
TGTGCCAGCAGCTTGGTTGGGGGGGGCTACGAGCAGTACTTC
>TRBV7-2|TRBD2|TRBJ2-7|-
CASSPRGGRFNEQYF
TGTGCCAGCAGCCCGCGTGGCGGGAGATTCAACGAGCAGTACTTC
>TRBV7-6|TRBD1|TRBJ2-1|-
CASSLGQLYNEQFF
TGTGCCAGCAGCTTGGGACAGCTTTACAATGAGCAGTTCTTC
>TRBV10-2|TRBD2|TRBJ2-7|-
CASSEGRGGEQYF
TGCGCCAGCAGTGAGGGGCGGGGGGGCGAGCAGTACTTC
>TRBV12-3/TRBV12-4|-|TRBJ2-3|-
CASSFGSLTDTQYF
TGTGCCAGCAGTTTTGGCTCTCTCACGGATACGCAGTATTTT
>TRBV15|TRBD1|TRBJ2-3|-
CATSGRQGTVTDTQYF
TGTGCCACCAGCGGCCGACAGGGGACTGTGACAGATACGCAGTATTTT